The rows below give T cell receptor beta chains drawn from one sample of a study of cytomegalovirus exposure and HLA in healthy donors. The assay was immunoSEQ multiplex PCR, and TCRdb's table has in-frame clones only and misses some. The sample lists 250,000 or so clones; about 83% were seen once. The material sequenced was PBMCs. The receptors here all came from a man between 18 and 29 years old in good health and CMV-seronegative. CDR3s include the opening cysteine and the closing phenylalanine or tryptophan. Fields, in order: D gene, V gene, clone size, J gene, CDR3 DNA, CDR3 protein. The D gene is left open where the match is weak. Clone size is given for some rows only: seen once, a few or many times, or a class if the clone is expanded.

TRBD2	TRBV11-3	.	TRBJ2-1	TGTGCCAGCAGCTTCGGACGGGGGGGCTCCTACAATGAGCAGTTCTTC	CASSFGRGGSYNEQFF
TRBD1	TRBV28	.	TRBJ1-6	TGTGCCAGCACCGAAACGACAGGGAATAATTCACCCCTCCACTTT	CASTETTGNNSPLHF
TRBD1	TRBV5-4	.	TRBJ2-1	TGTGCCAGCAGCGGAACCGGGACAGGGGGTAACAATGAGCAGTTCTTC	CASSGTGTGGNNEQFF
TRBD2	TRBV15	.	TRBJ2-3	TGTGCCACCAGCAGAGGCCTTAGCGGGGCTTACACAGATACGCAGTATTTT	CATSRGLSGAYTDTQYF
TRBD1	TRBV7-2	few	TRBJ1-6	TGTGCCAGCAGCTCCGGGACAGGGAATTCACCCCTCCACTTT	CASSSGTGNSPLHF
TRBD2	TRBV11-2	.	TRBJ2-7	TGTGCCAGCAGCTATGACTTGGCGGGGGGGCGGGAGCAGTACTTC	CASSYDLAGGREQYF
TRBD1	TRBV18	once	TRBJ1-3	TGTGCCAGCTCACCACGACAGGGTCCTGGAAACACCATATATTTT	CASSPRQGPGNTIYF
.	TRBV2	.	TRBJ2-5	TGTGCCAGCAAGGAGGGCCGAGAGACCCAGTACTTC	CASKEGRETQYF
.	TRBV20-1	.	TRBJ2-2	TGCAGTGCTAGCGCCGGGGAGCTGTTTTTT	CSASAGELFF
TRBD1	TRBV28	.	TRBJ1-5	TGTGCCAGCAAAATCGGGACAGGGGAACAGCCCCAGCATTTT	CASKIGTGEQPQHF
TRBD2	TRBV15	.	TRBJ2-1	TGTGCCACCAGTCGTAGCGGGGGTTATGATAACAATGAGCAGTTCTTC	CATSRSGGYDNNEQFF
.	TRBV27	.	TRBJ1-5	TGTGCCAGCAGTCTAAACCGGGACTCCAATCAGCCCCAGCATTTT	CASSLNRDSNQPQHF
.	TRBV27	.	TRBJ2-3	TGTGCCAGCAGACCACTAGAGATCACAGATACGCAGTATTTT	CASRPLEITDTQYF
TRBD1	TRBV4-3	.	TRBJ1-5	TGCGCCAGCAGCCTTCACTTAACAGGGGGCACCGGGAATCAGCCCCAGCATTTT	CASSLHLTGGTGNQPQHF
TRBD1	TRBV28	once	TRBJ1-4	TGTGCCAGCAGTGGAGCGGGACAGGGAATGGAAAAACTGTTTTTT	CASSGAGQGMEKLFF
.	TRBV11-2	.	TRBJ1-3	TGTGCCAGCAGCTTAGGACGAGGTGGCACCATATATTTT	CASSLGRGGTIYF
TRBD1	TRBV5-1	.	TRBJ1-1	TGCGCCAGCAGCCTAGGACAGGACACTGAAGCTTTCTTT	CASSLGQDTEAFF
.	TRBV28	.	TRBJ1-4	TGTGCCAGCAGTTTTAGCGGGGGCCCTAATGAAAAACTGTTTTTT	CASSFSGGPNEKLFF
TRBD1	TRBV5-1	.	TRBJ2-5	TGCGCCAGCAGCTTTGGGGACAGGGGGCAAGAGACCCAGTACTTC	CASSFGDRGQETQYF
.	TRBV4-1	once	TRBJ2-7	TGCGCCAGCAGCCAAGTGGAGGGGGCGGAAAACGAGCAGTACTTC	CASSQVEGAENEQYF
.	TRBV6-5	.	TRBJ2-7	TGTGCCAGCAGTTATGCGGGGAACGACCCCTACGAGCAGTACTTC	CASSYAGNDPYEQYF
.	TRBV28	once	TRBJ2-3	TGTGCCAGCAGTTTACCCACACCAGATACGCAGTATTTT	CASSLPTPDTQYF
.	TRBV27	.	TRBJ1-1	TGTGCCAGCATGGGGGGGATGAACACTGAAGCTTTCTTT	CASMGGMNTEAFF
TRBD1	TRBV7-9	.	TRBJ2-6	TGTGCCAGCAGCTTATGGGACAGGGAAGTCGGGGCCAACGTCCTGACTTTC	CASSLWDREVGANVLTF
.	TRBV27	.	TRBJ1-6	TGTGCCAGCAGTTTAGGCGCGCTCAGGATTTCACCCCTCCACTTT	CASSLGALRISPLHF
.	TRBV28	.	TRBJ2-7	TGTGCCAGCCACGGGGGAACCTCCTACGAGCAGTACTTC	CASHGGTSYEQYF
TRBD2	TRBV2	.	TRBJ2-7	TGTGCCAGCAGTTTCCCAAGGACACTAGCGGACATGGTGCAGTACTTC	CASSFPRTLADMVQYF
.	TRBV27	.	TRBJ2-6	TGTGCCAGCGGAGAAACAGGGTTAGGGGCCAACGTCCTGACTTTC	CASGETGLGANVLTF
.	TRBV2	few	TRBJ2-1	TGTGCCAGCAGTGAGCCCGAGGGGAGGAATGAGCAGTTCTTC	CASSEPEGRNEQFF
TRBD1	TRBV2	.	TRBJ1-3	TGTGCCAGCAGTGTTGGCAGGGGGATCTCTGGAAACACCATATATTTT	CASSVGRGISGNTIYF
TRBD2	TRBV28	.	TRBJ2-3	TGTGCCAGCAGTAAAGCGGGGGTGGATACGCAGTATTTT	CASSKAGVDTQYF
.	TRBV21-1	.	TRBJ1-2	TGTGCCAGCAGTCCGAATGCGGGGTCGGGCCCGGATGGCTACACCTTC	CASSPNAGSGPDGYTF
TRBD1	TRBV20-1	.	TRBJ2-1	TGCAGTGCTAAGGGGGCGAATGAGCAGTTCTTC	CSAKGANEQFF
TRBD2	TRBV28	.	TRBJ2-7	TGTGCCAGCAGTTTACTAGCGGGAGGAAGGGGTGAGCAGTACTTC	CASSLLAGGRGEQYF
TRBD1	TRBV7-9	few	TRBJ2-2	TGTGCCAGCAGCTTCGTTGGGACAGGAAACACCGGGGAGCTGTTTTTT	CASSFVGTGNTGELFF
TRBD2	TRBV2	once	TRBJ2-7	TGTGCCAGCAGGGAAGCTTCCCTAGCGGGGGCCTCTTACGAGCAGTACTTC	CASREASLAGASYEQYF
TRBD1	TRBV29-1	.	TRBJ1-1	TGCAGCGTTGAGGGGCGGGACAGGATGGCTTTCTTT	CSVEGRDRMAFF
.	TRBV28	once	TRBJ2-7	TGTGCCAGCAGTTTAGGAGCAACACCCGAGCAGTACTTC	CASSLGATPEQYF
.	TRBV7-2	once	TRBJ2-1	TGTGCCAGCAGCCACCCTATGGGGGGTCGGTACAATGAGCAGTTCTTC	CASSHPMGGRYNEQFF
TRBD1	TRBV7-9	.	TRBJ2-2	TGTGCCAGTCCAGGGGGCTCGAACACCGGGGAGCTGTTTTTT	CASPGGSNTGELFF
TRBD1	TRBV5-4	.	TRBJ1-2	TGTGCCAGCAGCCTGTCGCGACAGGGAGTAGAGGGCTACACCTTC	CASSLSRQGVEGYTF
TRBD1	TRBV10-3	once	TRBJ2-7	TGTGCCACCGGACAGGGGGGGGACGAGCAGTACTTC	CATGQGGDEQYF
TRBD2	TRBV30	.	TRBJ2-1	TGTGCCTGGTTTAGCGGGAGGGCCCACAATGAGCAGTTCTTC	CAWFSGRAHNEQFF
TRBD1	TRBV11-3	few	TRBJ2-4	TGTGCCAGCAGCCAACAGGGGATCGAAAACATTCAGTACTTC	CASSQQGIENIQYF
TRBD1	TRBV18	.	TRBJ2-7	TGTGCCAGCTCACCCGGTCCCGGGACAGGGGGCGCAGCCTACGAGCAGTACTTC	CASSPGPGTGGAAYEQYF
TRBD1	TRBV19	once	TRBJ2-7	TGTGCCAGTACCTCGGACAGGCCCTACGAGCAGTACTTC	CASTSDRPYEQYF
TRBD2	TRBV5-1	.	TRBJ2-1	TGCGCCAGCAGCACCAGGCTAGCGGACCTCTACAATGAGCAGTTCTTC	CASSTRLADLYNEQFF
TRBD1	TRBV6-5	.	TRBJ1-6	TGTGCCACCGGACAGGGGGACTCACCCCTCCACTTT	CATGQGDSPLHF
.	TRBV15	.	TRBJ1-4	TGTGCCACCAGCGAACCAGGGATGGGTGAAAAACTGTTTTTT	CATSEPGMGEKLFF
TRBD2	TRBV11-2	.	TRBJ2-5	TGTGCCAGCAGTAGGGGACTACTGGAGACCCAGTACTTC	CASSRGLLETQYF
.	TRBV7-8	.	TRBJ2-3	TGTGCCAGCAGCACTAGACTGGGTGGCACAGATACGCAGTATTTT	CASSTRLGGTDTQYF
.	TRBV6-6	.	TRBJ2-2	TGTGCCAGCAGTTACTCTCCGGTAAACACCGGGGAGCTGTTTTTT	CASSYSPVNTGELFF
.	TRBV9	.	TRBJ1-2	TGTGCCAGCAGCGTAGGTCCCCCAGGGGCCTATGGCTACACCTTC	CASSVGPPGAYGYTF